Below, 27 T cell receptor beta chains from the same sample are listed, as sequenced in a study of CD8 T cells in Susac syndrome. RNA totalling roughly 0.45 to 1 ug underwent reverse transcription with random hexamers. TCRdb reprocessed the immunoSEQ multiplex PCR reads via MiXCR and lists one record per CDR3 protein. Among about 200,000 distinct CDR3 sequences listed, roughly 90% were seen once. Sequences were obtained from CD8+ T cells from PBMCs. These receptors all stem from a human donor with multiple sclerosis.

V is TRBV29-1 and J is TRBJ2-1, with TRBD2 identical over 8 bases. There are 14 residues in the CDR3. Germline CDR1 reads SQVTM; CDR2 reads ANQGSEA. V was clipped by 7 bases and J by 1 base; unmatched bases: 6. The CDR3 DNA sequence: TGCAGCGCTCGGGGGGGCGGGTCCTACAATGAGCAGTTCTTC. This translates into CSARGGGSYNEQFF.

V usage is TRBV28 and J usage is TRBJ2-7, with 7 positions matching TRBD1. The V segment lost 5 bases and the J segment 7 bases; nucleotides outside the gene matches: 11. CDR1 is MDHEN and CDR2 is SYDVKM in the germline V gene. This CDR3 comprises 14 residues. The CDR3 is CASSLPQGLGEQYF. The CDR3 region has the DNA TGTGCCAGCAGTCTTCCACAGGGGTTGGGGGAGCAGTACTTC.

CDR3 protein: CASSFRRLRDNKDTEAFF. CDR3 DNA sequence: TGTGCCAGCAGCTTTCGTCGGTTGAGAGATAATAAGGACACTGAAGCTTTCTTT. The rearrangement uses TRBV5-4 and TRBJ1-1; D is uncertain. Germline CDR1 SGHNT, CDR2 YYREEE (reference sequence). V gave up 2 bases and J gave up 3 bases, with 23 bases separating them. The length of the CDR3 is 18 residues.

This clonotype was found once. The chain links TRBV7-3 to TRBJ2-1, with D possibly TRBD2 on 6 matching bases. The CDR3 extends over 14 amino acids. Trimming removed 4 bases at V and 6 bases at J, with 13 bases between. Germline V gene sequence: CDR1 SGHTA, CDR2 FQGTGA. CDR3 loop: CASSSTTSFNEQFF. In DNA, the CDR3 is TGTGCCAGCAGCTCCACGACTAGTTTCAATGAGCAGTTCTTC.

The CDR3 nucleotides read TGTGCCTGGAGTACAGGGATTAATGAAAAACTGTTTTTT. Encoded protein: CAWSTGINEKLFF. This chain uses TRBV30 with TRBJ1-4; maybe TRBD1 (6 bases). The V gene's germline CDR1 is GTSNPN and CDR2 SVGIG (reference sequence). This CDR3 has 13 amino acids. V was clipped by 2 bases and J by 4 bases, with 8 bases between them.

This clonotype has only one observation. This chain connects TRBV7-9 to TRBJ2-1; the D call may be TRBD1 or TRBD2 (7 bases each). CDR1 and CDR2 from the germline V gene are SEHNR and FQNEAQ (reference sequence). Trimming cost V 4 bases and J 10 bases, with 14 bases left between them. This CDR3 has 13 amino acids. The CDR3 region has the DNA TGTGCCAGCAGCTGGGGAGGGGGCTACGAGCAGTTCTTC. Its protein is CASSWGGGYEQFF.

The rearrangement joins TRBV12-5 to TRBJ2-1, with D possibly being TRBD2 (6 bases). The CDR3 is 14 amino acids. Germline-derived CDR1 and CDR2 are LGHNT and FRNRAP. V shed 6 bases and J shed 8 bases, with 17 bases lying between them. CDR3 sequence: CASGPPGLADEQFF. The DNA of the CDR3 is TGTGCTAGTGGGCCACCGGGACTGGCGGATGAGCAGTTCTTC. Supplemented by reference TRBV12-5 and TRBJ2-1, the full variable domain reads DARVTQTPRHKVTEMGQEVTMRCQPILGHNTVFWYRQTMMQGLELLAYFRNRAPLDDSGMPKDRFSAEMPDATLATLKIQPSEPRDSAVYFCASGPPGLADEQFFGPGTRLTVL.

CDR3 amino acids: CSARDMIAGGMGDTQYF. The CDR3 nucleotides are TGCAGTGCTAGAGATATGATAGCGGGGGGGATGGGAGATACGCAGTATTTT. The V gene is TRBV20-1, the J gene TRBJ2-3; 11 positions match TRBD2. Germline V gene data show CDR1 as DFQATT and CDR2 as SNEGSKA (reference sequence). The trim removed 0 bases at V and 5 bases at J, leaving 10 bases unmatched. This CDR3 is built from 17 residues.

The genes are TRBV6-4 and TRBJ2-1; TRBD2 aligns across 10 bases. V shed 0 bases and J 9 bases; nucleotides not matched to a gene: 8. The CDR3 covers 16 residues. CDR1 MRHNA and CDR2 SNTAGT come from the germline V gene. The CDR3 loop is CASSDSPSGRAGEQFF. CDR3 DNA sequence: TGTGCCAGCAGTGACTCACCGAGCGGGAGGGCCGGTGAGCAGTTCTTC.

The gene calls are TRBV25-1 and TRBJ2-5; the match to TRBD2 covers 7 bases. The CDR3 totals 16 residues. V lost 3 bases and J lost 1; bases outside the gene matches: 8. Germline loops: CDR1 MGHDK, CDR2 SYGVNS. The CDR3 DNA follows: TGTGCCAGCAGTGATTGGGGCGGCGGGGGCCAAGAGACCCAGTACTTC. It codes for CASSDWGGGGQETQYF.

This chain joins TRBV7-9 and TRBJ1-4; D not resolved. CDR3 length: 17 amino acids. Germline CDR1 SEHNR, CDR2 FQNEAQ (reference sequence). Trimming cost V 5 bases and J 0 bases, with 16 bases left between them. CDR3 in amino acids: CASSGRSDTATNEKLFF. CDR3 nucleotide sequence: TGTGCCAGCAGCGGACGAAGTGACACTGCAACTAATGAAAAACTGTTTTTT. Full variable domain (missing parts from reference TRBV7-9 and TRBJ1-4): DTGVSQNPRHKITKRGQNVTFRCDPISEHNRLYWYRQTLGQGPEFLTYFQNEAQLEKSRLLSDRFSAERPKGSFSTLEIQRTEQGDSAMYLCASSGRSDTATNEKLFFGSGTQLSVL.

This rearrangement joins TRBV7-9 to TRBJ2-3; the match to TRBD2 covers 11 bases. CDR1 and CDR2 from the germline V gene are SEHNR and FQNEAQ (reference sequence). This CDR3 has 15 residues. Trimming at V came to 5 bases and at J to 6 bases, leaving 7 bases not matched to a gene. The chain's CDR3 is CASSPLAGGSDTQYF. In DNA, the CDR3 is TGTGCCAGCAGCCCCCTAGCGGGAGGATCTGATACGCAGTATTTT.

The genes are TRBV15 and TRBJ1-5; D is perhaps TRBD1 (6 bases). The CDR3 extends over 15 amino acids. CDR1 LNHNV and CDR2 YYDKDF come from the germline V gene (reference sequence). Trimming shortened V by 0 bases and J by 3 bases, and 9 bases separated the two germline ends. The CDR3 protein is CATSRDQGLNQPQHF. In DNA form, the CDR3 reads TGTGCCACCAGCAGAGATCAGGGGCTCAATCAGCCCCAGCATTTT.

Remarks on this clonotype: One junction end does not reproduce the germline sequence, and a read error may be involved. The chain employs TRBV12-3 or TRBV12-4 and TRBJ2-1; 8 nucleotides align to TRBD1. This CDR3 has 11 residues. CDR3 in amino acids: CASSHRDRWVF. Here the CDR3 DNA reads TGTGCCAGCAGTCACCGGGACAGGTGGGTCTTC.

This chain links TRBV9 with TRBJ1-2; D remains unclear. The CDR3 extends over 18 amino acids. Trimming took off 2 bases at V and 2 bases at J, with 22 bases between the two ends. CDR1 is SGDLS, CDR2 YYNGEE, per germline. In DNA form, the CDR3 reads TGTGCCAGCAGCGTGGCTGAAAGTGGGGAAGTACGGAACTATGGCTACACCTTC. This sequence encodes CASSVAESGEVRNYGYTF.

The chain combines TRBV9 with TRBJ2-1, with D hard to call. V lost 3 bases and J 7 bases, leaving 8 bases between the germline ends. CDR3 length: 12 amino acids. The V gene's germline CDR1 is SGDLS and CDR2 YYNGEE. CDR3 nucleotide sequence: TGTGCCAGCAGCGCCCGGCAGAATGAGCAGTTCTTC. This translates into CASSARQNEQFF.

The gene calls are TRBV7-9 and TRBJ1-1; D uncertain. The V end lost 8 bases, the J end lost 4 bases, and 8 bases lay between the germline ends. Germline V CDR1 and CDR2: SEHNR, FQNEAQ (reference sequence). The CDR3 is 11 amino acids. DNA of the CDR3: TGTGCCAGCGGCACGGGCACTGAAGCTTTCTTT. This translates into CASGTGTEAFF.

The chain has TRBV4-1 and TRBJ2-2, with 8 bases that match TRBD1. V lost 1 base to trimming and J lost 2 bases; unmatched junction nucleotides: 12. Per germline, CDR1 MGHRA and CDR2 YSYEKL. The CDR3 sequence is 19 residues long. The CDR3 DNA reads TGCGCCAGCAGCCAAGTCTCTTTCGGGACAGGTTTTAACACCGGGGAGCTGTTTTTT. This sequence encodes CASSQVSFGTGFNTGELFF.

This sequence joins TRBV5-6 and TRBJ2-1; D uncertain. This CDR3 spans 11 amino acids. The germline V and J ends were trimmed by 4 bases and 9 bases, with 8 bases remaining between them. Germline-derived CDR1 and CDR2 are SGHDT and YYEEEE. Here the CDR3 reads CASSLGVEQFF. Here the CDR3 DNA reads TGTGCCAGCAGCCTTGGAGTTGAGCAGTTCTTC.

The count of this clonotype is one. This chain links TRBV7-9 with TRBJ2-3; a possible D gene is TRBD2 (5 bases). Germline loops: CDR1 SEHNR, CDR2 FQNEAQ (reference sequence). V was shortened by 6 bases and J by 0 bases, with 13 bases between the two germline ends. This CDR3 is built from 15 residues. CDR3 in amino acids: CASRPSGVSTDTQYF. The CDR3 DNA reads TGTGCCAGCAGGCCGAGCGGAGTAAGCACAGATACGCAGTATTTT.

The table lists this clonotype with a count of one. In DNA form, the CDR3 reads TGCAGTGCTAGCCCGCTAACGGGAGCCGGGGCCAACGTCCTGACTTTC. Protein: CSASPLTGAGANVLTF. V usage is TRBV20-1 and J usage is TRBJ2-6; D might be TRBD2 (6 bases). The germline CDR1 and CDR2 sequences are DFQATT and SNEGSKA (reference sequence). The V and J ends lost 3 bases and 4 bases respectively, with 16 bases between them. The CDR3 sequence is 16 residues long.

CDR3 coding DNA: TGTGCCAGCAGCCAACTACAGGGGGCCCTCGCCTACGAGCAGTACTTC. Translating gives CASSQLQGALAYEQYF. This chain links TRBV7-9 with TRBJ2-7; 9 bases agree with TRBD1. Germline CDR1 is SEHNR and CDR2 is FQNEAQ (reference sequence). J lost 2 bases, V lost 5 bases, and 10 bases had no gene match. The CDR3 extends over 16 amino acids.

This CDR3 reads CASSRGQFYEQYF. CDR3 coding DNA: TGTGCCAGCAGTAGGGGGCAATTCTACGAGCAGTACTTC. V is TRBV25-1 and J is TRBJ2-7, with TRBD1 matching 7 bases. The CDR3 is made up of 13 amino acids. Trimming took 5 bases from V and 3 from J; bases not matched to a gene: 4. Germline loops: CDR1 MGHDK, CDR2 SYGVNS.

The chain combines TRBV11-3 with TRBJ2-3; TRBD2 matches 7 bases. CDR1 is SGHNT and CDR2 is YENEEA in the germline V gene. With V trimmed by 5 bases and J by 8 bases, 4 bases remained unmatched. The CDR3 has 12 amino acids. The CDR3 loop is CASSLPGGTQYF. DNA of the CDR3: TGTGCCAGCAGCCTCCCGGGGGGTACGCAGTATTTT.

V gene TRBV3-1 combines with J gene TRBJ2-7, with D perhaps matching TRBD1 (5 bases). The CDR3 contains 20 residues. Trimming stripped 0 bases from V and 4 bases from J, with 28 bases between. Germline V gene data show CDR1 as LGHDT and CDR2 as YNNKEL (reference sequence). CDR3 in DNA: TGTGCCAGCAGCCAAGAAAGCGCGGTACATCAGGGTCACATAGAGTACGAGCAGTACTTC. Amino acid sequence: CASSQESAVHQGHIEYEQYF.

This rearrangement joins TRBV20-1 to TRBJ2-1; 11 bases agree with TRBD2. The germline CDR1 and CDR2 sequences are DFQATT and SNEGSKA (reference sequence). This CDR3 is built from 15 residues. With V trimmed by 6 bases and J by 6 bases, 10 bases remained unmatched. CDR3 amino acids: CSATELAGASNEQFF. In DNA form, the CDR3 reads TGCAGTGCAACCGAACTAGCGGGGGCCAGCAATGAGCAGTTCTTC.

The CDR3 DNA reads as TGCGCCACCCACTCGAGCTCCTACAATGAGCAGTTCTTC. This gives the protein CATHSSSYNEQFF. The chain recombines TRBV10-2 with TRBJ2-1; D remains unclear. Germline CDR1 reads WSHSY; CDR2 reads SAAADI. This CDR3 is 13 amino acids long. V lost 10 bases and J 0 bases, leaving 10 bases between the germline ends.